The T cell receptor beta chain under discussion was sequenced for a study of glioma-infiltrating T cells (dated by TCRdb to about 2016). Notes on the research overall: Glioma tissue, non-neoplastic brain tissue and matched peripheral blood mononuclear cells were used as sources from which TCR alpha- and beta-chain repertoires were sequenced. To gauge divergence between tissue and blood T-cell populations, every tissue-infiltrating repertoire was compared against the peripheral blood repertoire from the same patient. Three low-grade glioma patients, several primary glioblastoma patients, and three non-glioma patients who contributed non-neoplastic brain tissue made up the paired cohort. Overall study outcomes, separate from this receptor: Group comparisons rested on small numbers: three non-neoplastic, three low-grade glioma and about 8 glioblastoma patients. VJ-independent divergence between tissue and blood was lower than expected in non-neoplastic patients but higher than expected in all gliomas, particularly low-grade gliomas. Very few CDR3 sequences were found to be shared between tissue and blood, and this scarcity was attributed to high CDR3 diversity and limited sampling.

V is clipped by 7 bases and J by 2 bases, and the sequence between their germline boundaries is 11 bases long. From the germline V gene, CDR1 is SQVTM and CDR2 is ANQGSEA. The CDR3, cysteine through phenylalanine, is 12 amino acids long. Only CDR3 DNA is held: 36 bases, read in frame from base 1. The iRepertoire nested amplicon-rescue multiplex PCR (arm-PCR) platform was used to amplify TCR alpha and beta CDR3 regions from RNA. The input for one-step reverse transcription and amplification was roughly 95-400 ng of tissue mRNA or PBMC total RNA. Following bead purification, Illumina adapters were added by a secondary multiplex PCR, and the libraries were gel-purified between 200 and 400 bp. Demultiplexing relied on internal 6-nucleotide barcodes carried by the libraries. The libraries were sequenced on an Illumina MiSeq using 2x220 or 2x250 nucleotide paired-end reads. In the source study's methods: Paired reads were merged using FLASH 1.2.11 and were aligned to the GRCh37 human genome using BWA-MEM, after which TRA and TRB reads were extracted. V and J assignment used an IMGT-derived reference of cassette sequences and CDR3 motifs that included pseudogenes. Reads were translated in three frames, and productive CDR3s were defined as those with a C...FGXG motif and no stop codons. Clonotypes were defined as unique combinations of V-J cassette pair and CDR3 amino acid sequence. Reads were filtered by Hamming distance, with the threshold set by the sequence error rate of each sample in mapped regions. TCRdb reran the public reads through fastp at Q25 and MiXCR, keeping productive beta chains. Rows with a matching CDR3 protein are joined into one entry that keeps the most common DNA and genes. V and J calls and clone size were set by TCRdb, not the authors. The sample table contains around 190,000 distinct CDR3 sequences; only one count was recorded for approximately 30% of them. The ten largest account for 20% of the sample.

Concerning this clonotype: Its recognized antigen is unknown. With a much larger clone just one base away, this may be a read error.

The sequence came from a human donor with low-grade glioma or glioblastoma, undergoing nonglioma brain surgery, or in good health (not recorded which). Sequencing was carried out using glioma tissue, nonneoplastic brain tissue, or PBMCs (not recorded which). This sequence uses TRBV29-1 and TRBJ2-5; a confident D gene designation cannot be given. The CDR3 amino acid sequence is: CSDPTVQETQYF. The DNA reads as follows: TGCAGCGACCCAACAGTACAAGAGACCCAGTACTTC. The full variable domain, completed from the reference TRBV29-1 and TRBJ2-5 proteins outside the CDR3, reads SAVISQKPSRDICQRGTSLTIQCQVDSQVTMMFWYRQQPGQSLTLIATANQGSEATYESGFVIDKFPISRPNLTFSTLTVSNMSPEDSSIYLCSDPTVQETQYFGPGTRLLVL.